This passage covers 15 T cell receptor beta chains from one sample sequenced in a study of human CD8 memory T cell subsets. Investigators built TCR beta libraries using UMI-labeled 5' RACE. TCRdb reworked the 5' RACE reads into one entry per CDR3 protein, no DNA. The specimen's table records some 9,600 distinct CDR3 sequences. The source material was CD8+ stem-like memory T cells (TSCM and TCM) sorted from PBMCs. The subset: stem-like memory CD8 T cells (TSTEM), CCR7+ PD-1- TIGIT-. All receptors derive from a human donor in good health.

The rearrangement joins TRBV7-6 to TRBJ2-5. Per the germline V gene, CDR1 is SGHVS and CDR2 is FNYEAQ. The CDR3 is made up of 15 amino acids. The CDR3 loop reads CASSLARSKEETQYF.

The V and J genes are TRBV4-2 and TRBJ1-1; TCRdb picks TRBD1, but there is no DNA to check that call. Germline V gene sequence: CDR1 LGHNA, CDR2 YNFKEQ. CDR3 length equals 15 residues. CDR3 loop: CASSQAGIGNTEAFF.

The J gene is TRBJ2-5, the V gene TRBV3-1; with no DNA, the TCRdb D assignment of TRBD2 cannot be verified. The CDR3 is 15 amino acids. Germline V gene data show CDR1 as LGHDT and CDR2 as YNNKEL (reference sequence). CDR3: CASSLLAGGRETQYF.

This clonotype shows up as medium-sized by frequency. V and J are TRBV24-1 and TRBJ2-1. This CDR3 region has 12 residues. Germline CDR1 reads KGHDR; CDR2 reads SFDVKD. CDR3 sequence: CATGRSYNEQFF.

V gene TRBV19 combines with J gene TRBJ2-1. Germline V lookup: CDR1 LNHDA, CDR2 SQIVND (reference sequence). CDR3 length equals 13 residues. The CDR3 loop reads CASSIVNSGEQFF.

This clonotype ranks as medium-sized in terms of frequency. The V and J genes are TRBV15 and TRBJ2-1; with no DNA, the TCRdb D assignment of TRBD1 cannot be verified. The CDR3 sequence is 15 residues long. Germline V gene sequence: CDR1 LNHNV, CDR2 YYDKDF (reference sequence). The chain's CDR3 is CATRPLGQAFNEQFF.

This rearrangement joins TRBV30 to TRBJ1-2; TCRdb names TRBD1, which stays unverified in the absence of DNA. Germline CDR1 GTSNPN, CDR2 SVGIG (reference sequence). The CDR3 has 16 residues. CDR3 sequence: CAWSPLWDEGIYGYTF.

The V gene is TRBV4-1, the J gene TRBJ2-5; TCRdb indicates TRBD1, and absent DNA this call remains unverified. Per germline, CDR1 MGHRA and CDR2 YSYEKL. The CDR3 is 14 amino acids. This chain's CDR3 is CASSRWTGAETQYF.

This clonotype is classed as medium-sized by frequency. The genes are TRBV6-5 and TRBJ2-1; TCRdb's D gene call, TRBD2, goes unchecked for lack of DNA. This CDR3 comprises 15 residues. The germline CDR1 and CDR2 sequences are MNHEY and SVGAGI. Here the CDR3 reads CASSYEGSSYNEQFF.

The rearrangement joins TRBV14 to TRBJ2-1. The germline V gene encodes CDR1 SGHDN and CDR2 FVKESK. The CDR3 is made up of 13 amino acids. The CDR3 loop reads CASSQGLWDEQFF.

The V call is TRBV23-1, the J call TRBJ2-2; with no DNA, the TCRdb D assignment of TRBD2 cannot be verified. TRBV23-1 has ORF status, its function being uncertain. This CDR3 is built from 23 residues. CDR3 amino acids: CASSQGSRGPTATSGRDTGELFF.

The chain employs TRBV25-1 and TRBJ2-3. The CDR3 is made up of 14 amino acids. Germline V CDR1 and CDR2: MGHDK, SYGVNS. The CDR3 sequence: CASSEHALTDTQYF.

The rearrangement joins TRBV4-2 to TRBJ2-7; TCRdb returns TRBD1, unconfirmable since there is no DNA. The CDR3 loop spans 13 amino acids. Looked up from germline, CDR1 is LGHNA and CDR2 is YNFKEQ. The CDR3 loop is CASSPGQSYEQYF.

In terms of frequency, this clonotype is medium-sized. The chain links TRBV6-5 to TRBJ1-1; TCRdb returns TRBD1, unconfirmable since there is no DNA. The CDR3 is made up of 14 amino acids. Germline V gene lookup returns CDR1 MNHEY and CDR2 SVGAGI. CDR3 loop: CASSLGLGTTEAFF.

This clonotype counts as medium-sized by frequency. CDR3 region: CASRGGVWDEQYF. This chain uses TRBV12-3 or TRBV12-4 with TRBJ2-7; TCRdb returns TRBD1, unconfirmable since there is no DNA. The CDR3 is 13 residues long.